This passage covers 7 T cell receptor beta chains from one sample sequenced in a study of OX40 agonist ivuxolimab in advanced cancers. Produced via immunoSEQ multiplex PCR; TCRdb's table is partial and in-frame only. The sample lists 40,000 to 50,000 clones, roughly 90% occurring once. The sample consisted of CD4+ or CD8+ T cells sorted from blood, taken in a trial of the OX40 agonist ivuxolimab. The source of these receptors is an adult with an advanced solid tumor such as melanoma, head and neck, liver or kidney cancer.

CDR3 region: CASIEGGDEKLFF. CDR3 DNA sequence: TGTGCCAGCATAGAGGGCGGGGATGAAAAACTGTTTTTT. The V and J genes are TRBV7-9 and TRBJ1-4; D call uncertain. Germline V CDR1 and CDR2: SEHNR, FQNEAQ (reference sequence). The CDR3 has 13 residues. V was trimmed by 7 bases and J by 6 bases, leaving 12 bases between them.

Only a few counts were recorded for this clone. The J gene is TRBJ1-6, the V gene TRBV6-1, with unresolved D. Germline V gives CDR1 MNHNS, CDR2 SASEGT. Trimming took 2 bases from V and 6 from J, leaving 8 bases between them. The CDR3 is 14 residues long. For the CDR3, the DNA is TGTGCCAGCAGTGAAATGGTCGGTAATTCACCCCTCCACTTT. Protein: CASSEMVGNSPLHF.

The V and J genes are TRBV6-6 and TRBJ2-7, with 7 bases matching TRBD2. Germline CDR1 is MNHNY and CDR2 is SVGAGI (reference sequence). Germline trimming cut 4 bases from V and 3 bases from J; bases unmatched to any gene: 9. CDR3 length: 15 amino acids. For the CDR3, the DNA is TGTGCCAGCAGTTTAGCCAGCGGGGAGCACTACGAGCAGTACTTC. This codes for CASSLASGEHYEQYF.

The chain uses TRBV28 and TRBJ1-1, with D possibly being TRBD1 (5 bases). Germline CDR1 reads MDHEN; CDR2 reads SYDVKM. V shed 0 bases and J shed 7 bases, with 9 bases lying between them. The CDR3 loop spans 13 amino acids. The CDR3 sequence: CASSLWQGVEAFF. For the CDR3, the DNA is TGTGCCAGCAGTTTATGGCAGGGTGTTGAAGCTTTCTTT. Complete variable domain (other parts from reference TRBV28 and TRBJ1-1): DVKVTQSSRYLVKRTGEKVFLECVQDMDHENMFWYRQDPGLGLRLIYFSYDVKMKEKGDIPEGYSVSREKKERFSLILESASTNQTSMYLCASSLWQGVEAFFGQGTRLTVV.

V is TRBV7-2 and J is TRBJ2-1; tentative D call: TRBD1 (5 bases). V lost 5 bases and J 2 bases, leaving 13 bases between the germline ends. Per germline, CDR1 SGHTA and CDR2 FQGNSA. The CDR3 is 15 residues long. The CDR3 DNA follows: TGTGCCAGCAGCCTTCTGACAGTCCCCTACAATGAGCAGTTCTTC. As protein: CASSLLTVPYNEQFF.

The chain recombines TRBV15 with TRBJ2-7; D unclear. Trimming pared 1 base from V and 0 bases from J, leaving 13 bases between. This CDR3 comprises 16 residues. Germline assignment: CDR1 LNHNV and CDR2 YYDKDF (reference sequence). The chain's CDR3 is CATSRVVNTGSYEQYF. In DNA, the CDR3 is TGTGCCACCAGCAGAGTAGTTAACACCGGCTCCTACGAGCAGTACTTC.

This chain joins TRBV11-2 and TRBJ2-3; perhaps D is TRBD1 or TRBD2 (5 bases each). In germline, CDR1 is SGHAT, CDR2 FQNNGV. There are 16 residues in the CDR3. V was pared by 1 base and J by 0 bases, with 11 bases between. CDR3 DNA sequence: TGTGCCAGCAGCTTAGCGTGGGACCTAAGCACAGATACGCAGTATTTT. This codes for CASSLAWDLSTDTQYF.